This T cell receptor beta chain was identified during a study of PD-1 blockade in mismatch repair-deficient tumors. Every patient had mismatch repair deficiency by PCR or immunohistochemistry. TCR sequencing covered a few patients who responded to pembrolizumab. Points on this clone: Its antigen is unknown.

Some clones are missing from TCRdb's copy, which holds only in-frame ones; the method was immunoSEQ multiplex PCR. The sample holds roughly 79,000 clones, around 80% seen once. General study results and limits: Tumor-resident clones, often absent from pretreatment blood, expanded after pembrolizumab and then contracted.

This receptor was taken from an adult with mismatch repair-deficient cancer. Material: peripheral blood, obtained 44 weeks after starting pembrolizumab.

The CDR3 loop reads CASSLQGAGWQPQHF. CDR3 DNA: TGTGCCAGCAGTCTACAGGGGGCGGGTTGGCAGCCCCAGCATTTT. The chain combines TRBV6-6 with TRBJ1-5; 9 nucleotides line up with TRBD1. CDR3 length: 15 residues. CDR1 and CDR2 (germline): MNHNY, SVGAGI (reference sequence). The trim removed 5 bases at V and 7 bases at J, leaving 9 bases unmatched.